This TCR beta chain was profiled in a study of cytomegalovirus exposure and HLA in healthy donors. Study conclusions and caveats: Listed as cytomegalovirus-associated were roughly 180 TCR beta chains.

With 60 Vbeta and 13 Jbeta primers, the PCR was carried out. TCRdb keeps only in-frame clones here, not all; method: immunoSEQ multiplex PCR. The sample holds about 120,000 clones, 70% to 80% seen once. The CDR3 loop spans 16 amino acids. Germline V CDR1 and CDR2: LGHNA, YSLEER. V dropped 4 bases and J dropped 4 bases, with 19 bases sitting between them. On this clone: Its specificity is not known.

The TCR was taken from a man younger than 45 in good health and CMV-seropositive. The specimen sequenced was PBMCs. V usage is TRBV4-3 and J usage is TRBJ1-2; maybe TRBD1 (6 bases). The DNA for the CDR3 is TGCGCCAGCAGCCGAGATACCAGGGGAAGGGGCTATGGCTACACCTTC. This translates into CASSRDTRGRGYGYTF.